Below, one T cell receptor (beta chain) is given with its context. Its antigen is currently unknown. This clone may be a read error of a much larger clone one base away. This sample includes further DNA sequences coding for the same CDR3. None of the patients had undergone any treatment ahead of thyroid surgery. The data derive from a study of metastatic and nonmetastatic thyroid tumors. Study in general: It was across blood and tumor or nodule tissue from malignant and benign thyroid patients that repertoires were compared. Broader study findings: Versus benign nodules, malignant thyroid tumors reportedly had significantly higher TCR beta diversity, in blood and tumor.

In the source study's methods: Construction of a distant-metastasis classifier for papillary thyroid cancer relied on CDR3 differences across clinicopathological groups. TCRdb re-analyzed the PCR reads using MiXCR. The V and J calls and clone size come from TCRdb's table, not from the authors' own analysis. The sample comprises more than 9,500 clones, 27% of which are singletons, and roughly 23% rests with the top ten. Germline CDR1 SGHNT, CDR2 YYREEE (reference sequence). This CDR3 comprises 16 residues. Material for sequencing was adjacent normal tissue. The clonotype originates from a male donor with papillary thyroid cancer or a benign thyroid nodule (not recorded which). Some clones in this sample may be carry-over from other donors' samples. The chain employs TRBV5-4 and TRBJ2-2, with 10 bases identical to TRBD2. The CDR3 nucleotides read TGTGCTAGCAGCTTGGTACTAGCGGGGTGGAACCGGGAGCTGTTTTTT. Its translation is CASSLVLAGWNRELFF.